What follows are 18 T cell receptor beta chains derived from one specimen sequenced in a study of cytomegalovirus exposure and HLA in healthy donors. This PCR relied on a set of 60 Vbeta primers and 13 Jbeta primers. The assay was immunoSEQ multiplex PCR, and TCRdb's table has in-frame clones only and misses some. Among about 190,000 clones listed, roughly nine tenths were seen once. Source material: PBMCs. These receptor sequences come from a boy aged 2-9 years in good health and CMV-seronegative.

The V and J genes are TRBV28 and TRBJ1-2, with 7 positions matching TRBD1. CDR1 is MDHEN, CDR2 SYDVKM, per germline. The CDR3 contains 14 residues. V was clipped by 5 bases and J by 4 bases; unmatched bases: 7. The CDR3 is CASSPGTAFYGYTF. CDR3 nucleotide sequence: TGTGCCAGCAGTCCCGGGACAGCCTTCTATGGCTACACCTTC.

This chain uses TRBV21-1 with TRBJ1-4. TRBV21-1 is deemed a pseudogene. This CDR3 spans 16 amino acids. The CDR3 coding sequence is TGTGCCAGCAGCAAAGTTTGCTCGGGGGGCCTTGAAAAACTGTTTTTT. It specifies CASSKVCSGGLEKLFF.

Comment on this clone: Other DNA sequences in the same sample also yield this CDR3. V and J are TRBV5-1 and TRBJ1-3, with no clear D. Germline lookup yields CDR1 SGHRS and CDR2 YFSETQ. V lost 0 bases and J 1 base, leaving 5 bases between the germline ends. The CDR3 is made up of 14 amino acids. In DNA form, the CDR3 reads TGCGCCAGCAGCTTGGGAGGGTCTGGAAACACCATATATTTT. This encodes CASSLGGSGNTIYF.

J is TRBJ2-7 and V is TRBV6-5; perhaps TRBD2 as D (5 bases). The germline gives CDR1 MNHEY, CDR2 SVGAGI. The CDR3 length is 12 residues. V lost 6 bases and J 5 bases, leaving 11 bases between the germline ends. This chain's CDR3 is CASRPTSNEQYF. The DNA of the CDR3 is TGTGCCAGCAGGCCTACTAGTAACGAGCAGTACTTC.

The chain joins TRBV21-1 to TRBJ1-1; TRBD1 is taken as the D call from the table, unchecked against the DNA. TRBV21-1 is described as a pseudogene. CDR3 length equals 15 residues. CDR3: CASSKETGGNTEAFF. CDR3 nucleotide sequence: TGTGCCAGCAGCAAAGAGACAGGGGGGAACACTGAAGCTTTCTTT.

This clone was seen only a few times. The chain joins TRBV5-1 to TRBJ2-1, with D maybe TRBD2 (6 bases). The CDR3 contains 14 residues. Germline assignment: CDR1 SGHRS and CDR2 YFSETQ. V was shortened by 4 bases and J by 9 bases, with 17 bases between the two germline ends. As DNA, the CDR3 is TGCGCCAGCAGCGAGGGACTTTCCAAAGGTGAGCAGTTCTTC. Translation gives CASSEGLSKGEQFF.

The chain recombines TRBV28 with TRBJ1-6; possibly TRBD1 for D (5 bases). V lost 6 bases to trimming and J lost 4 bases, with 16 bases between them. In germline, CDR1 is MDHEN, CDR2 SYDVKM. CDR3 length: 16 residues. The CDR3: CASSLRQGRYNSPLHF. In DNA form, the CDR3 reads TGTGCCAGCAGCCTTCGCCAGGGTCGGTATAATTCACCCCTCCACTTT.

This chain connects TRBV21-1 to TRBJ2-7; TRBD1 is the table's D call, not checked against the DNA. TRBV21-1 is flagged as a pseudogene. The CDR3 contains 16 residues. CDR3 region: CASSTSGTGQSSEQYF. CDR3 in DNA: TGTGCCAGCAGCACCTCCGGGACAGGGCAATCGAGCGAGCAGTACTTC.

The gene calls are TRBV30 and TRBJ1-2; 7 bases agree with TRBD1. V lost 4 bases to trimming and J lost 0 bases; unmatched junction nucleotides: 11. Germline loops: CDR1 GTSNPN, CDR2 SVGIG (reference sequence). The CDR3 is made up of 16 amino acids. The CDR3 sequence is CAWTRRRTGPNYGYTF. The CDR3 bases are TGTGCCTGGACCCGGAGGAGGACAGGTCCTAACTATGGCTACACCTTC.

The DNA of the CDR3 is TGTGCCAGCAGCCGAGGACAGGGGGCCCTTCCCCAGCATTTT. Translation gives CASSRGQGALPQHF. The chain has TRBV6-5 and TRBJ1-5, with 11 bases aligning to TRBD1. The CDR3 has 14 amino acids. The germline V gene encodes CDR1 MNHEY and CDR2 SVGAGI. V was pared by 6 bases and J by 10 bases, with 8 bases of the junction left unmatched.

The chain employs TRBV12-2 and TRBJ2-2; TRBD2 is taken as the D call from the table, unchecked against the DNA. TRBV12-2 is marked as a pseudogene. This CDR3 contains 17 residues. CDR3 residues: CASRYGLAGEGTGELFF. The CDR3 bases are TGTGCAAGTCGCTACGGACTAGCGGGAGAGGGAACCGGGGAGCTGTTTTTT.

A few counts support this clone. CDR3 bases: TGTGCCAGTAGTATAGATCTCGGACAGGGCAGAGGCTACACCTTC. It is translated as CASSIDLGQGRGYTF. This chain uses TRBV19 with TRBJ1-2; TRBD1 matches 8 bases. Germline CDR1 and CDR2: LNHDA and SQIVND (reference sequence). The CDR3 has 15 residues. V lost 0 bases, J lost 8 bases, and 8 bases stayed unmatched.

The chain links TRBV13 to TRBJ2-1; 9 nucleotides line up with TRBD2. V shed 6 bases, J shed 6 bases, and the junction held 12 bases outside the gene matches. Germline CDR1 reads PRHDT; CDR2 reads FYEKMQ (reference sequence). The CDR3 is 16 residues long. The CDR3 loop is CASRLPGLAPSNEQFF. Written as DNA, the CDR3 is TGTGCCAGCAGACTACCGGGACTAGCCCCGAGCAATGAGCAGTTCTTC.

The rearrangement uses TRBV7-9 and TRBJ2-1; tentatively, D is TRBD2 (5 bases). CDR1 and CDR2 from the germline V gene are SEHNR and FQNEAQ (reference sequence). Trimming pared 5 bases from V and 6 bases from J, leaving 8 bases between. The CDR3 runs to 12 residues. CDR3 in DNA: TGTGCCAGCAGCCCGGGGTTCAATGAGCAGTTCTTC. Residues: CASSPGFNEQFF.

The chain joins TRBV5-1 to TRBJ2-2; no clear D. CDR1 and CDR2 from the germline V gene are SGHRS and YFSETQ. The CDR3 contains 17 residues. V lost 2 bases, J lost 6 bases, and 20 bases lay in between. DNA of the CDR3: TGCGCCAGCAGCTTTATAGGCAGTGAGATCAGGTCCGGGGAGCTGTTTTTT. It is translated as CASSFIGSEIRSGELFF.

This clone showed up just once. In DNA form, the CDR3 reads TGCAGCGTTTTAAGTCGGGGGGGAGGAAGCTACGAGCAGTACTTC. This gives the protein CSVLSRGGGSYEQYF. The chain couples TRBV29-1 to TRBJ2-7, with 8 nucleotides matching TRBD2. This CDR3 is 15 amino acids long. Trimming cost V 5 bases and J 3 bases; bases outside gene matches: 12. Per germline, CDR1 SQVTM and CDR2 ANQGSEA.

This chain joins TRBV19 and TRBJ2-1; 9 bases match TRBD1. This CDR3 is 14 amino acids long. The trim removed 5 bases at V and 10 bases at J, leaving 9 bases unmatched. In germline, CDR1 is LNHDA, CDR2 SQIVND (reference sequence). This chain's CDR3 is CASSQGQGYGEQFF. The CDR3 nucleotides read TGTGCCAGTAGTCAGGGACAGGGTTACGGGGAGCAGTTCTTC.

The CDR3 loop is CASSMLAGETGELFF. CDR3 in DNA: TGTGCCAGCAGCATGTTAGCGGGGGAAACCGGGGAGCTGTTTTTT. V is TRBV7-3 and J is TRBJ2-2; 9 bases agree with TRBD2. CDR1 is SGHTA and CDR2 is FQGTGA in the germline V gene. After removal of 5 bases from V and 5 bases from J, the junction contained 6 bases not matched to a gene. The CDR3 length is 15 residues.